The 24 T cell receptor beta chains below all came from one sample that was sequenced in a study of T cell responses to AZD1222 COVID-19 vaccine. Profiling relied on immunoSEQ multiplex PCR, and the TCRdb table lists in-frame clones only, not all of them. The top ten hold about 7.1% of the sample, which has 86,000 or so clones, roughly 90% seen once. Specimen: peripheral blood, collected 28 days after the second AZD1222 dose. The receptors were sampled from an adult who received the AZD1222 COVID-19 vaccine.

Note on this clone: Other DNA sequences in the sample encode the same CDR3. CDR3 protein: CASSLLDTEAFF. CDR3 DNA sequence: TGTGCCAGCAGCCTCTTGGACACTGAAGCTTTCTTT. V gene TRBV7-8 combines with J gene TRBJ1-1; D call uncertain. The length of the CDR3 is 12 residues. Germline lookup yields CDR1 SGHVS and CDR2 FQNEAQ. Trimming removed 5 bases at V and 3 bases at J, with 7 bases between.

The chain links TRBV6-5 to TRBJ1-2; maybe TRBD1 (5 bases). Germline V gene data show CDR1 as MNHEY and CDR2 as SVGAGI. Trimming pared 6 bases from V and 1 base from J, leaving 6 bases between. CDR3 length: 12 residues. In DNA form, the CDR3 reads TGTGCCAGCAGGACAGATAACTATGGCTACACCTTC. Protein product: CASRTDNYGYTF.

This chain uses TRBV11-1 with TRBJ2-7, with 7 positions matching TRBD2. V trimming: 7 bases; J trimming: 2 bases; junction bases outside the gene matches: 8. The CDR3 contains 14 residues. Germline-derived CDR1 and CDR2 are SGHAT and FQDESV (reference sequence). DNA for the CDR3: TGTGCCAGCACCCAAGGGACTACCCCCTACGAGCAGTACTTC. It translates to CASTQGTTPYEQYF.

The gene calls are TRBV29-1 and TRBJ1-2, with 7 bases lining up with TRBD1. CDR3 length: 15 residues. Germline V gene lookup returns CDR1 SQVTM and CDR2 ANQGSEA. The ends lost 7 bases at V and 2 bases at J; junction bases unmatched: 13. CDR3 region: CSADPTGALNYGYTF. The CDR3 nucleotides are TGCAGCGCTGACCCCACAGGGGCGCTAAACTATGGCTACACCTTC. Using reference TRBV29-1 and TRBJ1-2 for the parts outside the CDR3, the full variable domain is SAVISQKPSRDICQRGTSLTIQCQVDSQVTMMFWYRQQPGQSLTLIATANQGSEATYESGFVIDKFPISRPNLTFSTLTVSNMSPEDSSIYLCSADPTGALNYGYTFGSGTRLTVV.

The chain carries TRBV3-1 (or the pseudogene TRBV3-2) and TRBJ2-7, with 8 bases fitting TRBD2. The CDR3 length is 15 residues. The V and J ends lost 6 bases and 7 bases, in that order; junction bases with no gene match: 14. Germline CDR1 and CDR2: LGHDT and YNNKEL (reference sequence). Here the CDR3 reads CASSPKGVPGGEQYF. Here the CDR3 DNA reads TGTGCCAGCAGTCCGAAAGGGGTCCCGGGGGGGGAGCAGTACTTC.

The chain has TRBV5-4 and TRBJ2-3; 7 bases are a match to TRBD1. The CDR3 extends over 17 amino acids. Germline CDR1 is SGHNT and CDR2 is YYREEE (reference sequence). After removal of 4 bases from V and 4 bases from J, the junction contained 15 bases not matched to a gene. CDR3 sequence reads: CASSDGLREGAPDTQYF. The CDR3 DNA follows: TGTGCCAGCAGCGACGGACTCCGAGAGGGGGCCCCAGATACGCAGTATTTT.

This clone was detected once. The chain links TRBV6-6 to TRBJ2-2; D may match TRBD1 or TRBD2 (5 bases each). Germline V gene sequence: CDR1 MNHNY, CDR2 SVGAGI (reference sequence). V gave up 6 bases and J gave up 1 base, with 12 bases separating them. The CDR3 extends over 15 amino acids. CDR3 loop: CASSPGPWNTGELFF. CDR3 DNA: TGTGCCAGCAGCCCGGGACCCTGGAACACCGGGGAGCTGTTTTTT.

The J gene is TRBJ1-1, the V gene TRBV28; D gene ambiguous. This CDR3 is 12 amino acids long. Germline loops: CDR1 MDHEN, CDR2 SYDVKM. V was cut by 5 bases and J by 0 bases, with 4 bases left in between. Here the CDR3 reads CASSDLNTEAFF. The CDR3 DNA reads TGTGCCAGCAGTGACTTGAACACTGAAGCTTTCTTT.

This chain links TRBV6-5 with TRBJ1-2; tentative D call: TRBD1 (5 bases). Germline CDR1 is MNHEY and CDR2 is SVGAGI. This CDR3 spans 14 amino acids. Between the trimmed V and J ends, which lost 2 bases and 7 bases, there was a span of 14 bases. DNA for the CDR3: TGTGCCAGCAGTTACGGGGGAGGAAGGATTGGCTACACCTTC. Its translation is CASSYGGGRIGYTF.

V gene TRBV29-1 combines with J gene TRBJ1-1; D remains ambiguous. This CDR3 has 9 residues. V was shortened by 3 bases and J by 4 bases, with 0 bases between the two germline ends. Germline-derived CDR1 and CDR2 are SQVTM and ANQGSEA. CDR3 coding DNA: TGCAGCGTTGACACTGAAGCTTTCTTT. This codes for CSVDTEAFF.

For the CDR3, the DNA is TGCGCCAGCAGCTTTAATGCGGGAGTGGGTGCCTACGAGCAGTACTTC. Amino acid sequence: CASSFNAGVGAYEQYF. This chain uses TRBV5-1 with TRBJ2-7; 7 bases fit TRBD2. J lost 2 bases, V lost 2 bases, and 10 bases had no gene match. Germline CDR1 reads SGHRS; CDR2 reads YFSETQ. This CDR3 has 16 residues.

V and J are TRBV4-2 and TRBJ1-5; possible D gene TRBD1, 5 bases. The CDR3 loop spans 15 amino acids. Germline-derived CDR1 and CDR2 are LGHNA and YNFKEQ. Trimming left V 4 bases short and J 3 bases short, with 13 bases between. The CDR3 reads CASSPGTTTNQPQHF. The CDR3 DNA is TGTGCCAGCAGCCCGGGGACGACCACCAATCAGCCCCAGCATTTT.

The chain uses TRBV6-5 and TRBJ1-3; unclear D gene. This CDR3 has 12 residues. Germline V lookup: CDR1 MNHEY, CDR2 SVGAGI. Trimming stripped 7 bases from V and 0 bases from J, with 4 bases between. The CDR3 DNA sequence: TGTGCCAGCAAAAACTCTGGAAACACCATATATTTT. Translating gives CASKNSGNTIYF.

The chain couples TRBV18 to TRBJ2-7, with unresolved D. V gave up 5 bases and J gave up 3 bases, with 14 bases separating them. In germline, CDR1 is KGHSH, CDR2 LQKENI. The CDR3 extends over 14 amino acids. This CDR3 reads CASSAVIPSYEQYF. CDR3 nucleotides: TGTGCCAGCTCAGCAGTAATCCCCAGCTACGAGCAGTACTTC.

The chain has TRBV4-3 and TRBJ2-1; no clear D gene. V was shortened by 4 bases and J by 2 bases, with 9 bases between the two germline ends. The CDR3 length is 14 residues. Germline V gene lookup returns CDR1 LGHNA and CDR2 YSLEER. The CDR3 DNA follows: TGCGCCAGCAGCCTTAAAGCCCCCTACAATGAGCAGTTCTTC. It yields the protein CASSLKAPYNEQFF.

CDR3 loop: CASSPPGLAGENPAYEQYF. CDR3 in DNA: TGTGCCAGCAGCCCCCCGGGACTAGCGGGAGAGAATCCAGCCTACGAGCAGTACTTC. This chain uses TRBV21-1 with TRBJ2-7; the D segment call TRBD2 is taken from the table without a DNA check. TRBV21-1 is listed as a pseudogene. This CDR3 contains 19 residues.

V usage is TRBV18 and J usage is TRBJ1-1; possible D gene TRBD1, 5 bases. The CDR3 length is 12 residues. Trimming took off 3 bases at V and 5 bases at J, with 7 bases between the two ends. Germline lookup yields CDR1 KGHSH and CDR2 LQKENI. CDR3 in DNA: TGTGCCAGCTCACCGGAGGGGACTGAAGCTTTCTTT. Protein product: CASSPEGTEAFF.

The gene calls are TRBV4-1 and TRBJ1-4; D is unresolved. The CDR3 covers 13 residues. The germline V and J ends were trimmed by 0 bases and 11 bases, with 10 bases remaining between them. Germline CDR1 MGHRA, CDR2 YSYEKL. DNA for the CDR3: TGCGCCAGCAGCCAAGATACTGCGAGGAAACTGTTTTTT. This translates into CASSQDTARKLFF.

The J gene is TRBJ1-5, the V gene TRBV4-3; 10 nucleotides line up with TRBD1. Losses at the gene ends were 0 bases for V and 6 bases for J; bases not matched to a gene: 5. There are 16 residues in the CDR3. Germline lookup yields CDR1 LGHNA and CDR2 YSLEER. The CDR3 DNA sequence: TGCGCCAGCAGCCAAGATTGGACAGGGGGGACTCAGCCCCAGCATTTT. It specifies CASSQDWTGGTQPQHF.

This chain's CDR3 is CASSPPYGGSGTTDTQYF. The DNA of the CDR3 is TGTGCCAGCTCACCACCGTACGGGGGTAGCGGGACCACAGATACGCAGTATTTT. The chain employs TRBV18 and TRBJ2-3; 8 bases line up with TRBD2. CDR3 length: 18 residues. V shed 0 bases, J shed 2 bases, and the junction held 10 bases outside the gene matches. CDR1 KGHSH and CDR2 LQKENI come from the germline V gene. Looking up the rest from reference TRBV18 and TRBJ2-3 gives the full variable domain: NAGVMQNPRHLVRRRGQEARLRCSPMKGHSHVYWYRQLPEEGLKFMVYLQKENIIDESGMPKERFSAEFPKEGPSILRIQQVVRGDSAAYFCASSPPYGGSGTTDTQYFGPGTRLTVL.

CDR3 bases: TGTGCCAGCAGCCTATATAGCGGGAGGGCCGATCGTGAGCAGTTCTTC. It specifies CASSLYSGRADREQFF. The chain has TRBV3-1 (or the pseudogene TRBV3-2) and TRBJ2-1; 11 bases agree with TRBD2. The CDR3 has 16 residues. V lost 4 bases and J lost 9; bases outside the gene matches: 11. Germline assignment: CDR1 LGHDT and CDR2 YNNKEL (reference sequence).

The rearrangement uses TRBV18 and TRBJ1-6, with 8 bases aligning to TRBD1. Trimming took 1 base from V and 7 from J; bases not matched to a gene: 9. CDR3 size: 17 residues. CDR1 and CDR2 (germline): KGHSH, LQKENI. CDR3 sequence reads: CASSPRQGAVRNSPLHF. In DNA form, the CDR3 reads TGTGCCAGCTCACCACGTCAGGGGGCGGTTAGGAATTCACCCCTCCACTTT.

The J gene is TRBJ1-1, the V gene TRBV4-3, with a possible D match to TRBD1 (5 bases). Trimming took 3 bases from V and 12 from J, leaving 11 bases between them. Looked up from germline, CDR1 is LGHNA and CDR2 is YSLEER. The CDR3 runs to 11 residues. The CDR3 DNA reads TGCGCCAGCAGCCAGGGGGGGTTAACTTTCTTT. This sequence encodes CASSQGGLTFF.

CDR3: CASSSSGLTEAFF. The CDR3 nucleotides read TGTGCCAGCAGCTCCTCAGGGTTGACTGAAGCTTTCTTT. V gene TRBV7-2 combines with J gene TRBJ1-1; possible D gene TRBD1, 5 bases. V gave up 4 bases and J gave up 5 bases, with 11 bases separating them. Germline V gene sequence: CDR1 SGHTA, CDR2 FQGNSA. The CDR3 has 13 residues.